The next 18 T cell receptor beta chains were all read from a single sample in a study of cytomegalovirus exposure and HLA in healthy donors. Primers included in the PCR were 60 Vbeta and 13 Jbeta primers. Using immunoSEQ multiplex PCR, the repertoire was profiled, and TCRdb retains in-frame clones only, with some absent. This sample yields approximately 100,000 clones, of which roughly 78% are seen a single time; approximately 2.8% belongs to the top ten. Sequencing was performed on PBMCs. The receptors were gathered from a woman between 35 and 50 years old in good health and CMV-seronegative.

In nucleotides, the CDR3 is TGTGCCAGCAGCTCAGGACAGGACGCCTATAATTCACCCCTCCACTTT. Amino acid sequence: CASSSGQDAYNSPLHF. V is TRBV5-4 and J is TRBJ1-6; 7 positions match TRBD1. In germline, CDR1 is SGHNT, CDR2 YYREEE (reference sequence). With 3 bases clipped from V and 2 bases from J, the junction kept 5 bases outside the gene matches. The CDR3 contains 16 residues.

The rearrangement uses TRBV28 and TRBJ1-2; D not certain. Trimming pared 5 bases from V and 4 bases from J, leaving 17 bases between. Per the germline V gene, CDR1 is MDHEN and CDR2 is SYDVKM. CDR3 length equals 15 residues. The DNA of the CDR3 is TGTGCCAGCAGTCCTTCCGGGTTACCCGGCTATGGCTACACCTTC. Its translation is CASSPSGLPGYGYTF.

The chain combines TRBV5-1 with TRBJ2-2, with 8 nucleotides matching TRBD2. The CDR3 is 16 amino acids. From germline, CDR1 is SGHRS and CDR2 YFSETQ. The ends lost 5 bases at V and 6 bases at J; junction bases unmatched: 12. As DNA, the CDR3 is TGCGCCAGCAGTTATTCCCCAGCGGGGGTGGCCGGGGAGCTGTTTTTT. Translating gives CASSYSPAGVAGELFF.

The chain employs TRBV5-1 and TRBJ2-3, with D tentatively TRBD1 (5 bases). Trimming shortened V by 0 bases and J by 4 bases, and 9 bases separated the two germline ends. The CDR3 sequence is 14 residues long. Germline values: CDR1 SGHRS, CDR2 YFSETQ. CDR3 region: CASSLGGLADTQYF. DNA of the CDR3: TGCGCCAGCAGCTTGGGGGGCCTCGCAGATACGCAGTATTTT.

V and J are TRBV5-5 and TRBJ1-1, with TRBD1 matching 7 bases. CDR3 length equals 14 residues. J lost 2 bases, V lost 5 bases, and 6 bases had no gene match. Germline loops: CDR1 SGHKS, CDR2 YYEKEE (reference sequence). CDR3 in DNA: TGTGCCAGCAGGCCGGGACAGTCTAACACTGAAGCTTTCTTT. This codes for CASRPGQSNTEAFF.

This chain connects TRBV27 to TRBJ2-7, with 9 bases that match TRBD1. There are 16 residues in the CDR3. Germline V gene lookup returns CDR1 MNHEY and CDR2 SMNVEV (reference sequence). V was pared by 4 bases and J by 5 bases, with 12 bases of the junction left unmatched. The CDR3 loop is CASSSTPHRGRHEQYF. CDR3 bases: TGTGCCAGCAGTTCAACGCCCCACAGGGGGCGGCACGAGCAGTACTTC.

The rearrangement uses TRBV19 and TRBJ1-1, with a weak D call TRBD1 (5 bases). Trimming shortened V by 6 bases and J by 4 bases, and 12 bases separated the two germline ends. Looked up from germline, CDR1 is LNHDA and CDR2 is SQIVND (reference sequence). The CDR3 consists of 13 residues. CDR3 sequence reads: CASRGGVRTEAFF. In nucleotides, the CDR3 is TGTGCCAGTAGGGGGGGGGTGCGCACTGAAGCTTTCTTT.

V gene TRBV19 combines with J gene TRBJ1-5; maybe TRBD1 (5 bases). Between the trimmed V and J ends, which lost 3 bases and 2 bases, there was a span of 11 bases. The CDR3 spans 15 residues. In germline, CDR1 is LNHDA, CDR2 SQIVND (reference sequence). The CDR3 sequence is CASSIGGVGNQPQHF. CDR3 DNA: TGTGCCAGTAGTATCGGGGGGGTTGGCAATCAGCCCCAGCATTTT.

V is TRBV7-2 and J is TRBJ1-1; TRBD1 matches at 7 bases. Losses at the gene ends were 1 base for V and 5 bases for J; bases not matched to a gene: 7. Germline values: CDR1 SGHTA, CDR2 FQGNSA. The CDR3 spans 15 residues. CDR3 amino acids: CASSLGAGGRTEAFF. CDR3 DNA sequence: TGTGCCAGCAGCTTAGGGGCAGGGGGGAGAACTGAAGCTTTCTTT.

V and J are TRBV10-2 and TRBJ2-1, with TRBD2 matching 14 bases. Germline lookup yields CDR1 WSHSY and CDR2 SAAADI. Unmatched junction bases numbered 2, after V lost 6 bases and J lost 4 bases. The CDR3 length is 15 residues. CDR3 region: CASRGLAGVYNEQFF. CDR3 DNA: TGCGCCAGCAGGGGACTAGCGGGAGTTTACAATGAGCAGTTCTTC.

The rearrangement links TRBV2 to TRBJ2-5, with 10 bases aligning to TRBD1. CDR3 length equals 14 residues. Germline CDR1 is SNHLY and CDR2 is FYNNEI. V was clipped by 4 bases and J by 3 bases; unmatched bases: 2. CDR3 region: CASSVGTGEETQYF. CDR3 nucleotides: TGTGCCAGCAGTGTCGGGACAGGGGAAGAGACCCAGTACTTC.

The CDR3 coding sequence is TGTGCCAGCAGTAGGACTTACGGTGCGGCTTTCTTT. It translates to CASSRTYGAAFF. V is TRBV27 and J is TRBJ1-1, with D unresolved. Trimming took 5 bases from V and 11 from J, leaving 15 bases between them. The CDR3 consists of 12 residues. Per germline, CDR1 MNHEY and CDR2 SMNVEV (reference sequence).

J is TRBJ1-5 and V is TRBV4-1, with 7 bases lining up with TRBD1. The CDR3 contains 16 residues. Per germline, CDR1 MGHRA and CDR2 YSYEKL. Germline trimming cut 1 base from V and 4 bases from J; bases unmatched to any gene: 7. CDR3 loop: CASSQVRDSPNQPQHF. CDR3 bases: TGCGCCAGCAGCCAAGTTAGGGACAGCCCTAATCAGCCCCAGCATTTT.

This chain uses TRBV25-1 with TRBJ2-5; maybe TRBD1 (5 bases). The J call may be faulty, since TRBJ2-7 better matches the DNA end. This CDR3 is 14 amino acids long. Germline CDR1 reads MGHDK; CDR2 reads SYGVNS. As DNA, the CDR3 is TGTGCCAGCAGTGCTCCTCCAGGGTACCACGAGCAGTACTTC. It encodes CASSAPPGYHEQYF.

This chain uses TRBV29-1 with TRBJ1-1; tentatively, D is TRBD1 (6 bases). Germline CDR1 reads SQVTM; CDR2 reads ANQGSEA. The CDR3 totals 12 residues. The V end was cut by 8 bases, the J end by 2 bases, with 12 bases between. CDR3 loop: CSFGQQNTEAFF. The CDR3 nucleotides are TGCAGCTTTGGACAGCAAAACACTGAAGCTTTCTTT.

J is TRBJ1-3 and V is TRBV28; no firm D call. CDR1 MDHEN and CDR2 SYDVKM come from the germline V gene. This CDR3 has 16 residues. V lost 0 bases to trimming and J lost 2 bases, with 11 bases between them. The CDR3 DNA reads TGTGCCAGCAGTTTATGGAGGGAATCCCCTGGAAACACCATATATTTT. This gives the protein CASSLWRESPGNTIYF.

This chain links TRBV5-4 with TRBJ1-2; 8 nucleotides line up with TRBD1. Germline V CDR1 and CDR2: SGHNT, YYREEE (reference sequence). CDR3 length equals 12 residues. Trimming took 4 bases from V and 6 from J; bases not matched to a gene: 2. The CDR3 region has the DNA TGTGCCAGCAGCCGGACAGGGAATGGCTACACCTTC. Translation gives CASSRTGNGYTF.

This clone has just a few counts. The chain uses TRBV27 and TRBJ1-6; TRBD1 aligns across 8 bases. V trimming: 0 bases; J trimming: 7 bases; junction bases outside the gene matches: 8. Per germline, CDR1 MNHEY and CDR2 SMNVEV (reference sequence). This CDR3 is 17 amino acids long. CDR3 sequence reads: CASSLSVSGGGNSPLHF. The DNA for the CDR3 is TGTGCCAGCAGTTTATCTGTCTCAGGGGGCGGGAATTCACCCCTCCACTTT.